The clone carrying this T cell receptor beta chain was counted only a few times. Its target is not known. The source of the sample is a study of metastatic and nonmetastatic thyroid tumors. The CDR3 covers 13 residues. With 0 bases removed from V and 7 bases from J, the gap between germline ends came to 10 bases. In germline, CDR1 is GTSNPN, CDR2 SVGIG (reference sequence). Patients had received no treatment of any kind before thyroid surgery. Broader study findings: Patients with malignant thyroid tumors reportedly had significantly higher TCR beta diversity than those with benign nodules, in blood and tumor.

Per the original methods: CDR3 differences across clinicopathological groups were used to build a distant-metastasis classifier for papillary thyroid cancer. Through MiXCR, TCRdb re-clonotyped the PCR reads. The V and J calls come from TCRdb's annotation, not from the publication. The sample shows about 35,000 clones, 29% of them seen only once. The sequence derives from a female donor with papillary thyroid cancer or a benign thyroid nodule (not recorded which). Some clones in this sample may be carry-over from other donors' samples. The chain links TRBV30 to TRBJ1-5; D unresolved. Source material: blood. The CDR3: CAWSVSLEQPQHF. The CDR3 DNA reads TGTGCCTGGAGTGTCAGTTTAGAACAGCCCCAGCATTTT.